The clone carrying this TCR beta chain was detected a few times. What it binds is not known. The sample originates from a study of T cells after yellow fever vaccination. Template switching by 5'RACE produced TCR cDNA, adding a universal primer site and UMIs. Each CDR3 protein gets one entry after TCRdb re-called the 5' RACE reads with MiXCR. The top ten hold over 15% of the sample, which has 310,000 or so distinct CDR3 sequences, 6.8% seen once. The V and J ends lost 7 bases and 6 bases respectively, with 4 bases between them. The CDR3 sequence is 10 residues long. Germline V gives CDR1 SEHNR, CDR2 FQNEAQ (reference sequence). Study-level findings and limits: The booster saw the reappearance of most primary-vaccination clones (more than 95% CD4, 70% to 90% CD8).

The V gene is TRBV7-9, the J gene TRBJ1-3; D is unclear. Sequences were derived from PBMCs, sampled roughly seven weeks after the first yellow fever vaccination. The receptor was isolated from a man aged 18 to 35 who received the YFV17D yellow fever vaccine. The CDR3 loop reads CASISNTIYF. CDR3 coding DNA: TGTGCCAGCATCTCAAACACCATATATTTT.